This TCR beta chain was captured by sequencing in a study of T-cell reconstitution after alpha-beta-depleted transplantation in children. Whole-study results and caveats: Recipient T cells and thymic progenitors that survived gave rise to the high TCRbeta diversity observed at day 60 in some patients. When one year had passed after transplant, most T-cell counts and diversity came from newly produced T cells.

This clonotype has a count of ten or more. Its antigen is still unknown. The library targeted TCRbeta and was prepared with unique molecular identifiers. In TCRdb, the PCR reads were re-called with MiXCR into one record per CDR3 protein. The sample holds more than 85,000 distinct CDR3 sequences, 4.5% to 7.5% seen once. The V gene end was trimmed by 9 bases and the J gene end by 6 bases; junction bases not matched to a gene: 0. CDR3 length: 13 amino acids. Germline V gene sequence: CDR1 ENHRY, CDR2 SYGVKD. The sequencing used PBMCs, mostly from graft donor cells, collected 60 days after TCRalphabeta/CD19-depleted stem cell transplant. This clonotype was obtained from a female patient between 2 and 15 years old who had a stem cell transplant for Fanconi anemia, so the T cells may come from the graft donor. The rearrangement joins TRBV10-3 to TRBJ2-2; 14 bases align to TRBD2. The CDR3 nucleotides read TGTGCCATGGGACTAGCGGGAGCCGGGGAGCTGTTTTTT. Translating it yields CAMGLAGAGELFF.